This TCR beta chain stems from a study of blood T cell repertoires in COVID-19. Whole-study context: In each case, the material was cDNA or gDNA derived from T cells, B-cell-depleted T cells, or PBMCs.

How the authors handled the data: Reference gene primer amplification gave estimated nucleated cell counts. Here immunoSEQ multiplex PCR was the method, and the copy in TCRdb shows in-frame clones only, minus some. D and trimming come from the DNA, and the V and J calls and clone size come from that table. The table has a few hundred thousand clones, roughly 91% seen once; the top ten hold more than 9%. With 0 bases clipped from V and 7 bases from J, the junction kept 4 bases outside the gene matches. The CDR3 loop spans 15 amino acids. Germline CDR1 reads SGHNT; CDR2 reads YYREEE (reference sequence).

The sample comprised PBMCs or T cells enriched from blood (not recorded which). The gene calls are TRBV5-4 and TRBJ2-1; TRBD2 matches 10 bases. The TCR originated in a woman aged 30 to 39 who had recovered from COVID-19. In DNA form, the CDR3 reads TGTGCCAGCAGCTTGGACCTAGCGGGAGCAAATGAGCAGTTCTTC. Amino acids: CASSLDLAGANEQFF.